What follows are 10 T cell receptor beta chains derived from one specimen sequenced in a study of T-cell reconstitution after alpha-beta-depleted transplantation in children. The TCRbeta library was prepared with unique molecular identifiers. Using its own MiXCR run on the PCR reads, TCRdb lists one record per CDR3 protein. The repertoire includes approximately 500,000 distinct CDR3 sequences, roughly a tenth of them detected once, and about 2.1% sits in the top ten. Sequenced material: PBMCs, taken before TCRalphabeta/CD19-depleted stem cell transplant. The receptors were sampled from a child aged 2 to 10 with inherited bone marrow failure, due to receive a stem cell transplant.

This clonotype has ten or more counts. V gene TRBV7-9 combines with J gene TRBJ2-1; TRBD2 matches 9 bases. V lost 3 bases and J lost 0; bases outside the gene matches: 18. Germline V CDR1 and CDR2: SEHNR, FQNEAQ (reference sequence). The CDR3 has 21 residues. CDR3 nucleotide sequence: TGTGCCAGCAGCTTCCCTACAGCGGGACTAGCATGGGGGACCTCCTACAATGAGCAGTTCTTC. It is translated as CASSFPTAGLAWGTSYNEQFF.

This clonotype was detected ten times or more. The rearrangement links TRBV5-1 to TRBJ1-1; 7 nucleotides agree with TRBD1. V gave up 3 bases and J gave up 0 bases; unmatched junction bases: 5. From germline, CDR1 is SGHRS and CDR2 YFSETQ. The CDR3 covers 15 residues. The CDR3, as DNA: TGCGCCAGCAGCTCCGGGGGACAGATGAACACTGAAGCTTTCTTT. Its translation is CASSSGGQMNTEAFF.

This chain links TRBV5-1 with TRBJ2-7; 9 bases line up with TRBD1. CDR3 length: 13 amino acids. J lost 11 bases, V lost 4 bases, and 10 bases had no gene match. Looked up from germline, CDR1 is SGHRS and CDR2 is YFSETQ. The CDR3 DNA reads TGCGCCAGCAGCCCAGAACTGGGGACAGGGAAGTACTTC. Protein sequence: CASSPELGTGKYF.

CDR3 sequence: CASSPLGIAGSGGTQYF. In DNA form, the CDR3 reads TGTGCCAGCAGCCCACTCGGGATAGCGGGTTCTGGTGGTACGCAGTATTTT. This rearrangement joins TRBV7-2 to TRBJ2-3, with 7 bases identical to TRBD2. V lost 5 bases and J lost 8; bases outside the gene matches: 19. The CDR3 totals 17 residues. The germline CDR1 and CDR2 sequences are SGHTA and FQGNSA.

Note on this clonotype: A much larger clone sits a single nucleotide away, making a read error possible. A read error is likely, as this CDR3 ends without the conserved phenylalanine or tryptophan. The J gene is TRBJ2-1, the V gene TRBV30; D remains unclear. The V and J ends lost 4 bases and 0 bases respectively, with 7 bases between them. The length of the CDR3 is 13 residues. Per the germline V gene, CDR1 is GTSNPN and CDR2 is SVGIG (reference sequence). The CDR3: CAWTGFSYNEQFS. The CDR3 region has the DNA TGTGCCTGGACAGGATTCTCCTACAATGAGCAGTTCTCC.

This clonotype showed up many times. The CDR3 here is CASSQVGTSGRGEQFF. Here the CDR3 DNA reads TGCGCCAGCAGCCAAGTCGGGACTAGCGGGAGGGGTGAGCAGTTCTTC. This rearrangement joins TRBV4-1 to TRBJ2-1; the match to TRBD2 covers 16 bases. Per the germline V gene, CDR1 is MGHRA and CDR2 is YSYEKL. V shed 1 base and J 9 bases; nucleotides not matched to a gene: 3. The CDR3 sequence is 16 residues long.

There are many counts of this clonotype. The CDR3 nucleotides read TGTGCCTGGAGATCGACTAGCGGGAGTCACGACACCGGGGAGCTGTTTTTT. Protein sequence: CAWRSTSGSHDTGELFF. The chain couples TRBV30 to TRBJ2-2, with 12 bases lining up with TRBD2. The CDR3 sequence is 17 residues long. CDR1 GTSNPN and CDR2 SVGIG come from the germline V gene (reference sequence). V trimming: 3 bases; J trimming: 3 bases; junction bases outside the gene matches: 8.

This clonotype occurred many times. The chain is built from TRBV7-2 and TRBJ2-7, with 8 bases fitting TRBD2. This CDR3 spans 14 amino acids. The ends lost 3 bases at V and 3 bases at J; junction bases unmatched: 4. Germline CDR1 is SGHTA and CDR2 is FQGNSA. CDR3 residues: CASSFGAGGYEQYF. The CDR3 DNA sequence: TGTGCCAGCAGCTTCGGGGCGGGAGGCTACGAGCAGTACTTC.

This clonotype was seen ten or more times. V is TRBV6-2 or TRBV6-3 and J is TRBJ2-7; no reliable D call. Germline V gene sequence: CDR1 MNHEY, CDR2 SVGEGT. The CDR3 is 14 residues long. With 2 bases removed from V and 7 bases from J, the gap between germline ends came to 15 bases. CDR3 sequence (DNA): TGTGCCAGCAGTTACCGCGACACCCTGCGGGAGCAGTACTTC. It encodes CASSYRDTLREQYF.

This clonotype was seen at least ten times. The chain combines TRBV6-5 with TRBJ2-7, with D perhaps TRBD2 (6 bases). CDR1 is MNHEY and CDR2 is SVGAGI in the germline V gene. The CDR3 is made up of 15 amino acids. Trimming removed 2 bases at V and 2 bases at J, with 13 bases between. CDR3 protein: CASSYRGTLPYEQYF. The CDR3 nucleotides read TGTGCCAGCAGTTACCGCGGGACTCTCCCCTACGAGCAGTACTTC.